This paragraph reports one T cell receptor beta chain. This specimen belongs to a study of blood T cell repertoires in COVID-19. Study-level information: Specimens from acute and convalescent COVID-19 originated in the United States, Italy and Spain. PBMCs, B-cell-depleted T cells, or T cells were the source of the cDNA or gDNA that made up the material.

Per the germline V gene, CDR1 is SEHNR and CDR2 is FQNEAQ (reference sequence). This CDR3 is built from 11 residues. The germline V and J ends were trimmed by 5 bases and 2 bases, with 3 bases remaining between them. As originally analysed: The authors estimated nucleated cell counts from reference gene primer amplification. Sequencing was performed with immunoSEQ multiplex PCR; in TCRdb, only in-frame clones are kept and a portion is missing. V and J calls and clone size are given by that table; D and trimming were obtained from the DNA. The table has 95,000 to 110,000 clones, 90% to 95% seen once. This receptor was obtained from a human donor in a cohort sampled during active COVID-19. The chain couples TRBV7-9 to TRBJ2-5; D gene ambiguous. Input material: peripheral blood. CDR3: CASSPQETQYF. CDR3 DNA sequence: TGTGCCAGCAGCCCGCAAGAGACCCAGTACTTC.